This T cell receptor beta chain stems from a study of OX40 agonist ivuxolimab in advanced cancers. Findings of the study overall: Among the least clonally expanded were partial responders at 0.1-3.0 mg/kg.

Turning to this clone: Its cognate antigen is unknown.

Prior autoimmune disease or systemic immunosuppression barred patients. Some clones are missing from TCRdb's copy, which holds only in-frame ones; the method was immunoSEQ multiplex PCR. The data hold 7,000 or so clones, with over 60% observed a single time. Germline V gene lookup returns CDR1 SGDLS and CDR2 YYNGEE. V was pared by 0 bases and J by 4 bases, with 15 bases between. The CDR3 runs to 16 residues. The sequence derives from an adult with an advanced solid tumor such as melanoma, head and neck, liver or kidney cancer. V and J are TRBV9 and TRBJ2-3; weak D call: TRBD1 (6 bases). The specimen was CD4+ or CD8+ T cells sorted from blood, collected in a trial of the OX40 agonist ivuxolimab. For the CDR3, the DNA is TGTGCCAGCAGCGTAGGTGGCAGGGGAGAGTCAGATACGCAGTATTTT. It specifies CASSVGGRGESDTQYF.